Reported below is one T cell receptor (beta chain). Its target is not known. Clones were sequenced by immunoSEQ multiplex PCR, and TCRdb holds only the in-frame ones, with some missing. The repertoire holds some 30,000 clones, with roughly three quarters as singletons. The CDR3 spans 16 residues. The V gene lost 5 bases and the J gene lost 10 bases, with 24 bases spanning the gap. CDR1 is LNHDA, CDR2 SQIVND, per germline (reference sequence). This record belongs to a study of CD4 T cells in relation to SARS-CoV-2 and coronaviruses. The unexposed donors gave CD4+ T cells in about 2011-2018, prior to COVID-19. The cells were cultured for 10 days before CD4+ T cells were isolated.

V and J are TRBV19 and TRBJ2-1; D remains ambiguous. This clonotype was sampled from a human donor in good health. Sequencing was done on a sample of CD4+ T cells from PBMCs, cultured in vitro. Written as DNA, the CDR3 is TGTGCCAGTAGTCCAGACGGCGGTTCCCGTCGATGGGAGCAGTTCTTC. Translated, it gives CASSPDGGSRRWEQFF.